These 5 T cell receptor beta chains originate from one sample sequenced in a study of post-analysis software for immune sequencing data. Their antigen targets remain unknown. General observations from the study: Among 5 or 6 TRBV segments more frequent in patients than controls were TRBV5-6, TRBV5-1 and TRBV20-1.

Unique molecular identifiers were present in the TCR beta cDNA libraries. TCRdb re-derived calls from the PCR reads in MiXCR, one entry per CDR3 protein. The table shows around 710,000 distinct CDR3 sequences, with 46% occurring only once. Sequenced sample: blood. The receptor source for this set is a girl between 10 and 17 years old with multiple sclerosis.

The chain joins TRBV7-3 to TRBJ2-1; D might be TRBD2 (5 bases). CDR1 and CDR2 from the germline V gene are SGHTA and FQGTGA. This CDR3 contains 17 residues. Trimming took off 0 bases at V and 7 bases at J, with 19 bases between the two ends. The CDR3 nucleotides read TGTGCCAGCAGCTTAACGGGGAGAGGAACGGGCGGGAATGAGCAGTTCTTC. It yields the protein CASSLTGRGTGGNEQFF.

This clonotype was observed a few times. The chain combines TRBV20-1 with TRBJ2-1; D remains ambiguous. The germline V and J ends were trimmed by 6 bases and 0 bases, with 12 bases remaining between them. The germline V gene encodes CDR1 DFQATT and CDR2 SNEGSKA (reference sequence). The CDR3 has 14 amino acids. For the CDR3, the DNA is TGCAGTGCCGACGATCCTCGCTCCTACAATGAGCAGTTCTTC. This sequence encodes CSADDPRSYNEQFF.

A few counts support this clonotype. The chain recombines TRBV20-1 with TRBJ2-3, with D perhaps being TRBD1 or TRBD2 (5 bases each). The CDR3 length is 19 residues. The V and J ends lost 1 base and 2 bases respectively, with 25 bases between them. The germline CDR1 and CDR2 sequences are DFQATT and SNEGSKA (reference sequence). This CDR3 reads CSARVRGFLEGTNTDTQYF. The CDR3 DNA reads as TGCAGTGCTAGAGTGAGGGGCTTCCTCGAGGGAACAAACACAGATACGCAGTATTTT.

A note on this clonotype: A read error may produce the germline difference seen at one junction end. V is TRBV12-3 or TRBV12-4 and J is TRBJ2-3; 11 bases are a match to TRBD2. CDR3 length: 15 amino acids. The CDR3 sequence is CASRLAGGSTDTQVF. CDR3 sequence (DNA): TGTGCCAGCAGGCTAGCGGGAGGAAGCACAGATACGCAGGTCTTC.

This clonotype was observed a few times. The CDR3 DNA follows: TGTGCCAGCAGCCAACAACTAGCGGGAGGGAACAATGAGCAGTTCTTC. Translating it yields CASSQQLAGGNNEQFF. This chain uses TRBV4-2 with TRBJ2-1, with 13 bases matching TRBD2. The CDR3 runs 16 residues. Germline lookup yields CDR1 LGHNA and CDR2 YNFKEQ. The J segment lost 5 bases and the V segment lost 2 bases, leaving 3 bases of the junction unmatched.